This entry features one T cell receptor beta chain sequence. It lacks a known antigen. Base-call qualities are not available, and no considerably larger clone is one nucleotide away. The data derive from a study of naive and memory T cell subsets (dated by TCRdb to 2017 to 2019). Regarding the study in general: The study applied an open-source, UMI-based TCR alpha and beta sequencing pipeline to sorted naive and memory peripheral blood T cell subsets. Complete agreement was observed between the functional CMV T cell responses and the IgG serology results. RNA was DNase-treated and reverse transcribed with TCR constant-region primers, mostly using SuperScript III.

Overall study outcomes, separate from this receptor: Single alpha or beta chain sequences, rather than paired alpha/beta receptors, were used to define clonotypes. The repertoire findings for the naive and memory subsets could not be validated against a ground truth because none was available. RNA-based TCR counts may be influenced by expression changes linked to T cell activation and differentiation. Gini index rose and Shannon and inverse Simpson diversity fell from naive through CM, EM and EMRA in both CD4 and CD8 cells. TCR abundance followed a power law whose exponent differed between naive and memory subsets but was consistent across the three individuals. A few larger clonotypes were found in naive repertoires, especially CD8, and these larger clonotypes were possibly memory cells re-expressing CD45RA. After error correction, over 90% of naive TCR sequences appeared only once, giving much steeper abundance distributions than memory subsets.

From the second PCR step on, the TCR alpha and beta chain libraries were amplified in separate reactions. CMV status of each donor was established by measuring IFNgamma production from CD4+ T cells after fresh PBMCs were stimulated overnight with CMV viral lysate. Miltenyi beads were used first to positively select CD4 T cells, and CD8 T cells were then positively selected from the CD4-negative fraction. After staining for CD3, CD4, CD8, CD45RA, CD27 and a live/dead dye, cells were sorted on a BD Aria II into four subsets based on CD45RA and CD27. Blood was obtained from a few healthy volunteers, and the blood from each volunteer was fractionated into CD4 and CD8 T cells and subsequently into four differentiation subsets. Approximately 120 ml of peripheral blood was taken from each donor, and PBMC were separated by density-gradient centrifugation on Ficoll-Paque PLUS. Sorted cells were lysed in RLT buffer, after which RNA was extracted using a Qiagen RNeasy kit and stored at -80 degrees C.

Inclusive of the bounding cysteine and phenylalanine, the CDR3 is 16 residues long. Kept here is only the CDR3 DNA, which spans 48 bases and is read in frame from base 1. A distance of 17 bases separates the germline ends of V and J, which lose 4 bases and 4 bases respectively. The germline V gene supplies CDR1 MGHRA and CDR2 YSYEKL. The library was made by UMI-ligation and nested PCR. The beta constant-region primer consisted of an equimolar mixture of two oligonucleotides that together covered TRBC1 and TRBC2. T4 RNA ligase 1 ligated a single-stranded oligonucleotide carrying the SP2 primer and a 12-nucleotide UMI to the cDNA 3' end. Four rounds of PCR were used to amplify ligated cDNA, with nested alpha and beta constant-region primers being used together with the SP2 primer. The ligation reaction was incubated at 16°C for about 18-24 hours. PCR2 was typically performed as a SYBR Green qPCR and was stopped at a predetermined threshold so that over-amplification was prevented. Agencourt AMPure XP magnetic beads were used for all purifications after the first. Libraries were quantified by Qubit and checked on a TapeStation, where a main peak was expected near 650 bp. Pooled libraries were sequenced on an Illumina MiSeq using v2 2x251 paired-end kits, and typically 1-2 million reads were obtained per sample. Each sample's library went into the pool at approximately 4.2 nM, and about 5-7% PhiX was added to help with cluster recognition. As for the original processing: Using tag matching that tolerated one base-pair mismatch, Decombinator assigned V and J genes to FASTQ reads that had been processed by Demultiplexor. UMIs were used by Collapsinator to correct both sequencing errors and frequency errors arising from PCR heterogeneity. CDR3Translator translated TCRs and extracted CDR3s from the conserved cysteine to the FGXG phenylalanine, flagging non-productive sequences. Gini, Shannon entropy and inverse Simpson indices were calculated on repertoires subsampled to equal numbers of UMI-defined TCRs. Power-law fits to clonotype abundance distributions were performed by maximum likelihood within the linear range. On one naive CD8 sample, the pipeline and MIGEC gave similar UMI counts, unique TCR numbers and clonal distributions. In one analysis, naive TCRs also found in any memory subset of the same donor were removed from the naive repertoire. The repertoires were searched for about 7,300 CMV-associated CDR3 sequences that had been compiled from VDJdb and a published dataset. The raw public reads went through TCRdb reprocessing: fastp at Q25, MiXCR clone calling, in-frame beta chains kept. A single entry per CDR3 protein holds the most common genes and DNA from its merged rows. The V and J calls come from TCRdb's annotation, not from the publication. This sample comprises 130,000 to 150,000 distinct CDR3 sequences, about a sixth of them detected only once. The ten top clones hold roughly 0.14% of the sample.

The chain links TRBV4-1 with TRBJ1-5; 6 matching bases give a weak D call of TRBD1. The sequenced sample consisted of naive CD4+ T cells from blood. According to the study, the label for this sample's cell subset or site signals: naive T cells, CD45RA high CD27+. This TCR came from a human donor in good health. Read as DNA, the sequence is TGCGCCAGCAGCCGTCTCGGTCAGGGGATTAATCAGCCCCAGCATTTT. It translates to CASSRLGQGINQPQHF.